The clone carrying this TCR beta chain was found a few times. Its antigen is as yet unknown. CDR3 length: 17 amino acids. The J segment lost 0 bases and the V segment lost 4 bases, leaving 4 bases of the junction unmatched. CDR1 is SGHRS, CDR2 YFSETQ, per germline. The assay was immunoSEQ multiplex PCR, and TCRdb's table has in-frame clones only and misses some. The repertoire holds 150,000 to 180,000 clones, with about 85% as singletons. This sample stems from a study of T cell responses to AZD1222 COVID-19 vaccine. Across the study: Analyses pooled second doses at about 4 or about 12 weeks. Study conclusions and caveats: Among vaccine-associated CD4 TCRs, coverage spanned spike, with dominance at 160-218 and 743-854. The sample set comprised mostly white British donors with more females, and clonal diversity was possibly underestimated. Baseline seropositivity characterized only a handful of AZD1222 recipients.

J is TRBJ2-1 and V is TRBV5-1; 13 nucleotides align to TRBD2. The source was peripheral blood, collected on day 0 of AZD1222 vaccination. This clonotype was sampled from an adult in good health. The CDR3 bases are TGCGCCAGCAGCCTGCGGACTAGCGGGGGCTCCTACAATGAGCAGTTCTTC. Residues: CASSLRTSGGSYNEQFF. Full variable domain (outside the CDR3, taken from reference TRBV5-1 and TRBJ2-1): KAGVTQTPRYLIKTRGQQVTLSCSPISGHRSVSWYQQTPGQGLQFLFEYFSETQRNKGNFPGRFSGRQFSNSRSEMNVSTLELGDSALYLCASSLRTSGGSYNEQFFGPGTRLTVL.